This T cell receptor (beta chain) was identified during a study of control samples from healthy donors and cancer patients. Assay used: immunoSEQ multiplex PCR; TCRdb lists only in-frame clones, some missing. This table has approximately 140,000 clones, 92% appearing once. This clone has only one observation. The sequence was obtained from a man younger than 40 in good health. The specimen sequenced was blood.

CDR3 residues: CASSLAGQVLNEQFF. The CDR3 region has the DNA TGTGCCAGCAGCTTAGCCGGACAGGTACTGAATGAGCAGTTCTTC. The chain carries TRBV7-2 and TRBJ2-1, with 7 bases fitting TRBD1. Germline CDR1 SGHTA, CDR2 FQGNSA. J gave up 7 bases and V 0 bases, and 6 bases lay outside the gene matches. The CDR3 consists of 15 residues.